The 24 T cell receptor beta chains listed next were all sequenced from one sample in a study of radiotherapy plus CTLA-4 blockade in lung cancer. Assay used: immunoSEQ multiplex PCR; TCRdb lists only in-frame clones, some missing. This sample has 55,000 to 80,000 clones, with 70% to 85% found just once. Sequenced material: peripheral blood, taken from a patient treated with radiotherapy plus ipilimumab. These receptors were collected from a human donor with non-small cell lung cancer who had a complete response to radiotherapy plus ipilimumab.

As concerns this clone: Other DNA sequences in the sample encode the same CDR3. The J gene is TRBJ2-2, the V gene TRBV18, with D hard to call. Germline V gene sequence: CDR1 KGHSH, CDR2 LQKENI. The CDR3 spans 16 residues. Deletions cut 0 bases from V and 0 bases from J, with 8 bases between. The CDR3 here is CASSPPSRPNTGELFF. The CDR3 coding sequence is TGTGCCAGCTCACCACCGTCACGGCCGAACACCGGGGAGCTGTTTTTT. The entire variable domain, with the rest obtained from reference TRBV18 and TRBJ2-2, is as follows: NAGVMQNPRHLVRRRGQEARLRCSPMKGHSHVYWYRQLPEEGLKFMVYLQKENIIDESGMPKERFSAEFPKEGPSILRIQQVVRGDSAAYFCASSPPSRPNTGELFFGEGSRLTVL.

V is TRBV7-2 and J is TRBJ1-1; D is uncertain. The CDR3 spans 15 residues. Germline CDR1 SGHTA, CDR2 FQGNSA. The V gene lost 5 bases and the J gene lost 0 bases, with 13 bases spanning the gap. Here the CDR3 reads CASSPQPGMNTEAFF. CDR3 nucleotides: TGTGCCAGCAGCCCACAGCCGGGTATGAACACTGAAGCTTTCTTT.

A single count supports this clone. Here the CDR3 reads CASSIMENTEAFF. CDR3 DNA: TGTGCCAGTAGTATAATGGAGAACACTGAAGCTTTCTTT. This rearrangement joins TRBV19 to TRBJ1-1; the D is unclear. The CDR3 length is 13 residues. Trimming cost V 2 bases and J 1 base, with 5 bases left between them. CDR1 is LNHDA, CDR2 SQIVND, per germline (reference sequence).

The J gene is TRBJ2-5, the V gene TRBV9; 10 nucleotides match TRBD1. Trimming at V came to 4 bases and at J to 5 bases, leaving 17 bases not matched to a gene. The germline gives CDR1 SGDLS, CDR2 YYNGEE. The CDR3 extends over 18 amino acids. DNA for the CDR3: TGTGCCAGCAGCCCCCCGATCGGACAGGGGGTAACTTCGGAGACCCAGTACTTC. This codes for CASSPPIGQGVTSETQYF.

The chain recombines TRBV30 with TRBJ1-4, with 7 bases identical to TRBD1. The V gene's germline CDR1 is GTSNPN and CDR2 SVGIG (reference sequence). There are 14 residues in the CDR3. V shed 4 bases, J shed 8 bases, and the junction held 10 bases outside the gene matches. The DNA for the CDR3 is TGTGCCTGGACCACTAGGACAGGAGCCGAAAAACTGTTTTTT. Translated: CAWTTRTGAEKLFF.

The J gene is TRBJ2-5, the V gene TRBV5-1; 9 bases match TRBD1. The CDR3 covers 17 residues. CDR1 is SGHRS, CDR2 YFSETQ, per germline. Trimming at V came to 1 base and at J to 1 base, leaving 8 bases not matched to a gene. CDR3 bases: TGCGCCAGCAGCTTGACAGGGGGCCCGAACTTCCAAGAGACCCAGTACTTC. Amino acids: CASSLTGGPNFQETQYF.

The chain couples TRBV9 to TRBJ2-3; D is unclear. Trimming took 7 bases from V and 0 from J, leaving 12 bases between them. Looked up from germline, CDR1 is SGDLS and CDR2 is YYNGEE. The CDR3 spans 14 residues. CDR3 nucleotides: TGTGCCAGCCAAGAAGATACTAGCACAGATACGCAGTATTTT. Amino acids: CASQEDTSTDTQYF.

The chain employs TRBV28 and TRBJ1-2, with D uncertain. CDR1 is MDHEN, CDR2 SYDVKM, per germline. There are 16 residues in the CDR3. Trimming stripped 5 bases from V and 7 bases from J, with 23 bases between. The CDR3 DNA reads TGTGCCAGCAGTCCCCTCGGGCGGTCAGGTCACTCTGGCTACACCTTC. It encodes CASSPLGRSGHSGYTF.

The V call is TRBV4-1, the J call TRBJ2-7; 8 bases fit TRBD1. The CDR3 covers 14 residues. Germline V gene sequence: CDR1 MGHRA, CDR2 YSYEKL. V gave up 4 bases and J gave up 3 bases; unmatched junction bases: 5. CDR3 sequence (DNA): TGCGCCAGCAGCCCCGGGACAGGACACTACGAGCAGTACGTC. It specifies CASSPGTGHYEQYV.

This rearrangement joins TRBV7-2 to TRBJ2-4, with D perhaps assigned TRBD1 or TRBD2 (6 bases each). The CDR3 contains 17 residues. The germline V gene has CDR1 SGHTA and CDR2 FQGNSA. Trimming left V 7 bases short and J 7 bases short, with 26 bases between. CDR3 nucleotides: TGTGCCAGCACCAAGGGGGGTAGTCCCGCGGGGACTAACATTCAGTACTTC. Translated: CASTKGGSPAGTNIQYF.

The chain employs TRBV28 and TRBJ1-6; TRBD1 agrees at 7 bases. The CDR3 contains 14 residues. Trimming cost V 5 bases and J 6 bases; bases outside gene matches: 4. Germline V gives CDR1 MDHEN, CDR2 SYDVKM. CDR3 protein: CASSQTGTNSPLHF. CDR3 DNA: TGTGCCAGCAGTCAGACAGGGACTAATTCACCCCTCCACTTT.

This clone came up a few times. The rearrangement uses TRBV7-2 and TRBJ2-7; a possible D gene is TRBD2 (6 bases). V was clipped by 0 bases and J by 3 bases, with 9 bases between them. Per the germline V gene, CDR1 is SGHTA and CDR2 is FQGNSA. The CDR3 extends over 14 amino acids. CDR3 in amino acids: CASSLARRDYEQYV. The CDR3 nucleotides are TGTGCCAGCAGCTTAGCAAGGAGGGACTACGAGCAGTACGTC.

This chain links TRBV7-6 with TRBJ2-3, with a possible D match to TRBD2 (7 bases). With 5 bases removed from V and 5 bases from J, the gap between germline ends came to 17 bases. The CDR3 runs to 15 residues. CDR1 and CDR2 from the germline V gene are SGHVS and FNYEAQ. CDR3 in amino acids: CASSPLGGALDTQYF. For the CDR3, the DNA is TGTGCCAGCAGCCCTCTGGGGGGGGCGCTAGATACGCAGTATTTT.

The chain employs TRBV30 and TRBJ1-4; TRBD1 matches 8 bases. The germline CDR1 and CDR2 sequences are GTSNPN and SVGIG (reference sequence). This CDR3 contains 17 residues. Trimming took 0 bases from V and 4 from J; bases not matched to a gene: 10. The CDR3, as DNA: TGTGCCTGGAGTGTACGACAGGGGAGGGTGGGTAATGAAAAACTGTTTTTT. This gives the protein CAWSVRQGRVGNEKLFF.

The chain carries TRBV14 and TRBJ1-2; 9 bases match TRBD1. Trimming removed 4 bases from V and 6 bases from J; junction bases left unmatched: 9. Germline loops: CDR1 SGHDN, CDR2 FVKESK. The CDR3 runs 15 residues. CDR3 amino acids: CASSPRTGAPNGYTF. In nucleotides, the CDR3 is TGTGCCAGCAGCCCGAGGACAGGGGCCCCCAATGGCTACACCTTC.

The chain links TRBV10-3 to TRBJ1-2; 10 bases align to TRBD1. V was clipped by 5 bases and J by 3 bases; unmatched bases: 6. The CDR3 consists of 15 residues. CDR1 is ENHRY, CDR2 SYGVKD, per germline. CDR3 sequence: CAISKTGGEDYGYTF. The DNA of the CDR3 is TGTGCCATCAGTAAGACAGGGGGCGAAGACTATGGCTACACCTTC.

This clone was recorded once. This rearrangement joins TRBV6-5 to TRBJ2-1; no clear D. CDR3 length: 13 residues. V lost 7 bases and J lost 2, with 9 bases in between. CDR1 and CDR2 from the germline V gene are MNHEY and SVGAGI. CDR3 sequence reads: CASNPGTYNEQFF. DNA for the CDR3: TGTGCCAGCAACCCGGGTACCTACAATGAGCAGTTCTTC.

The chain is built from TRBV7-9 and TRBJ1-1; tentatively, D is TRBD1 (5 bases). V shed 5 bases and J shed 6 bases, with 10 bases lying between them. The CDR3 is made up of 12 amino acids. Germline CDR1 and CDR2: SEHNR and FQNEAQ (reference sequence). CDR3 sequence: CASSAWDPEAFF. CDR3 DNA sequence: TGTGCCAGCAGCGCCTGGGACCCTGAAGCTTTCTTT.

In DNA form, the CDR3 reads TGTGCCAGCTCAGAACAGTACAATGAGCAGTTCTTC. It specifies CASSEQYNEQFF. The chain uses TRBV18 and TRBJ2-1; D is uncertain. Trimming cost V 5 bases and J 4 bases, with 6 bases left between them. Germline CDR1 reads KGHSH; CDR2 reads LQKENI. The CDR3 is made up of 12 amino acids.

This clone has just a few counts. The genes are TRBV4-3 and TRBJ1-6; possible D gene TRBD1, 6 bases. This CDR3 is built from 16 residues. V shed 1 base and J shed 10 bases, with 17 bases lying between them. Germline V gives CDR1 LGHNA, CDR2 YSLEER. The CDR3 here is CASSQAPPGVESPLHF. Here the CDR3 DNA reads TGCGCCAGCAGCCAAGCCCCCCCAGGGGTAGAATCACCCCTCCACTTT.

This clone was recorded once. This sequence joins TRBV19 and TRBJ2-5; no definite D call. CDR1 is LNHDA, CDR2 SQIVND, per germline (reference sequence). CDR3 length: 15 residues. Trimming stripped 2 bases from V and 1 base from J, with 11 bases between. Written as DNA, the CDR3 is TGTGCCAGTAGTATAATCCTCGCCTCCCAAGAGACCCAGTACTTC. The encoded protein is CASSIILASQETQYF. Full variable domain (rest looked up from reference TRBV19 and TRBJ2-5): DGGITQSPKYLFRKEGQNVTLSCEQNLNHDAMYWYRQDPGQGLRLIYYSQIVNDFQKGDIAEGYSVSREKKESFPLTVTSAQKNPTAFYLCASSIILASQETQYFGPGTRLLVL.

The chain links TRBV6-5 to TRBJ1-3; D ambiguous. This CDR3 comprises 13 residues. CDR1 and CDR2 from the germline V gene are MNHEY and SVGAGI. V lost 2 bases to trimming and J lost 3 bases, with 5 bases between them. The CDR3 region is CASSYGYGNTIYF. CDR3 sequence (DNA): TGTGCCAGCAGTTACGGGTATGGAAACACCATATATTTT.

V is TRBV18 and J is TRBJ1-3; 7 bases are shared with TRBD1. The CDR3 loop spans 16 amino acids. The germline V gene encodes CDR1 KGHSH and CDR2 LQKENI. Losses at the gene ends were 3 bases for V and 0 bases for J; bases not matched to a gene: 5. Here the CDR3 DNA reads TGTGCCAGCTCACCCGGACAGGTTACCTCTGGAAACACCATATATTTT. This gives the protein CASSPGQVTSGNTIYF.

V usage is TRBV7-9 and J usage is TRBJ1-3, with D unclear. V was pared by 2 bases and J by 0 bases, with 11 bases between. The CDR3 loop spans 16 amino acids. CDR1 is SEHNR, CDR2 FQNEAQ, per germline (reference sequence). CDR3: CASSLLHFSSGNTIYF. CDR3 bases: TGTGCCAGCAGCTTACTTCACTTCAGCTCTGGAAACACCATATATTTT.